Listed below are T cell receptor beta chains from one sample, sequenced in a study of cytomegalovirus exposure and HLA in healthy donors. Measured with immunoSEQ multiplex PCR; TCRdb has only the in-frame clones, and not every one. Found here are 120,000 or so clones, about three quarters of them singletons; the top ten hold 1%. Source material: PBMCs. The source of these receptors is a human donor in good health. CDR3s include the opening cysteine and the closing phenylalanine or tryptophan. D genes are given only for firm matches. A row's size may be missing; if present it is once, few, many or a size class.

J: TRBJ2-4; D: TRBD2; size: NA; V: TRBV7-6; DNA: TGTGCCAGCAGCCCTGGGGCCGGGGGGGCCTTCAACATTCAGTACTTC; CDR3: CASSPGAGGAFNIQYF
J: TRBJ2-5; D: TRBD1; size: NA; V: TRBV19; DNA: TGTGCCAGTAGGGGACAGAGCCAAGAGACCCAGTACTTC; CDR3: CASRGQSQETQYF
J: TRBJ1-3; D: NA; size: NA; V: TRBV6-6; DNA: TGTGCCAGCCAAGGGGGTGGCTCCGGAAACACCATATATTTT; CDR3: CASQGGGSGNTIYF
J: TRBJ2-3; D: TRBD2; size: NA; V: TRBV4-2; DNA: TGTGCCAGCAGCCAAGAAGGCCGGACTAGCGGGGGGGATACGCAGTATTTT; CDR3: CASSQEGRTSGGDTQYF
J: TRBJ1-4; D: NA; size: NA; V: TRBV14; DNA: TGTGCCAGCAGGATATTTAGAGTGAGTAATGAAAAACTGTTTTTT; CDR3: CASRIFRVSNEKLFF
J: TRBJ1-3; D: NA; size: NA; V: TRBV9; DNA: TGTGCCAGCAGCGCATACAACTCTGGAAACACCATATATTTT; CDR3: CASSAYNSGNTIYF
J: TRBJ1-1; D: NA; size: few; V: TRBV7-9; DNA: TGTGCCAGCAGCTTAGTAGACAGTGTGAATGCTGAAGCTTTCTTT; CDR3: CASSLVDSVNAEAFF
J: TRBJ2-1; D: TRBD1; size: NA; V: TRBV15; DNA: TGTGCCACCAGGCGGCAGGGGGCAGTTGATGAGCAGTTCTTC; CDR3: CATRRQGAVDEQFF
J: TRBJ1-2; D: TRBD1; size: NA; V: TRBV13; DNA: TGTGCCAGCAGCTTCCACCCAGGGACAGGGGCCTCCTATGGCTACACCTTC; CDR3: CASSFHPGTGASYGYTF
J: TRBJ2-7; D: NA; size: NA; V: TRBV10-3; DNA: TGTGCCGCCTCACCCAGGGTCCACGAGCAGTACTTC; CDR3: CAASPRVHEQYF
J: TRBJ2-2; D: TRBD1; size: NA; V: TRBV6-1; DNA: TGTGCCACTCAACAGGGGTCGGACACCGGGGAGCTGTTTTTT; CDR3: CATQQGSDTGELFF
J: TRBJ2-1; D: NA; size: NA; V: TRBV10-3; DNA: TGTGCCACCCGGGTTGATATAAACAATGAGCAGTTCTTC; CDR3: CATRVDINNEQFF
J: TRBJ1-5; D: NA; size: NA; V: TRBV7-9; DNA: TGTGCCAGCAGCTTAGGAGGGCAGCCCAATCAGCCCCAGCATTTT; CDR3: CASSLGGQPNQPQHF
J: TRBJ1-4; D: NA; size: few; V: TRBV6-1; DNA: TGTGCCAGCAGCCAGACCTCTTCGGGGGAAAAACTGTTTTTT; CDR3: CASSQTSSGEKLFF
J: TRBJ1-3; D: NA; size: NA; V: TRBV28; DNA: TGTGCCGGCAGTTTGACTGTCCGGATCTCTGGAAACACCATATATTTT; CDR3: CAGSLTVRISGNTIYF
J: TRBJ2-7; D: NA; size: NA; V: TRBV5-4; DNA: TGTGCCAGCAGCTTGGTCGGGACACGACCGAGGGAGCAGTACTTC; CDR3: CASSLVGTRPREQYF
J: TRBJ1-4; D: TRBD1; size: NA; V: TRBV10-2; DNA: TGCGCCAGCAGTGAAGACAGGGGTAATGAAAAACTGTTTTTT; CDR3: CASSEDRGNEKLFF
J: TRBJ2-2; D: TRBD1; size: few; V: TRBV5-1; DNA: TGCGCCAGCAGCATGGACAGGGAAGCCGGGGAGCTGTTTTTT; CDR3: CASSMDREAGELFF
J: TRBJ1-2; D: TRBD1; size: NA; V: TRBV28; DNA: TGTGCCAGCAGGGGGGGACAGGGACCCAGCTATGGCTACACCTTC; CDR3: CASRGGQGPSYGYTF
J: TRBJ1-1; D: NA; size: NA; V: TRBV5-1; DNA: TGCGCCAGCAGCTTGGCTCCGCAGGGGAGCATGAACACTGAAGCTTTCTTT; CDR3: CASSLAPQGSMNTEAFF
J: TRBJ1-2; D: NA; size: NA; V: TRBV18; DNA: TGTGCCAGCGGTACAGGGCCGCCTGACTGCACCTTC; CDR3: CASGTGPPDCTF